The clone carrying this T cell receptor (beta chain) was observed many times. Antigen unknown. The germline gives CDR1 DFQATT, CDR2 SNEGSKA (reference sequence). Between the trimmed V and J ends, which lost 1 base and 4 bases, there was a span of 10 bases. CDR3 length: 13 amino acids. The sample belongs to a study of early T cells in non-severe SARS-CoV-2 infection. Overall study context: Investigators sequenced bulk RNA drawn from unsorted whole blood, and chains remained unpaired.

Individual cDNA molecules were tagged with unique molecular identifiers, the study reported. TCRdb fed the 5' RACE reads into MiXCR, producing one record per CDR3 protein. Of some 33,000 distinct CDR3 sequences detected, approximately 5.4% appear once; the ten largest clones hold approximately 13%. Study-wide results and limits: Missing private and CD4 specificities, VDJdb matching favored anti-spike CD8 responses.

What was sequenced was whole blood. The receptor was derived from an adult who was a healthcare worker with PCR-confirmed SARS-CoV-2 infection or an uninfected control (not recorded which). The chain combines TRBV20-1 with TRBJ1-1, with D hard to call. The CDR3 nucleotides are TGCAGTGCTAGAGGAGGGAGGGTCACTGAAGCTTTCTTT. Residues: CSARGGRVTEAFF.